This T cell receptor beta chain was documented in a study of OX40 agonist ivuxolimab in advanced cancers. For the wider study: The costimulatory receptor OX40 (CD134) was targeted by ivuxolimab, a fully human IgG2 agonistic monoclonal antibody. The paper covers the monotherapy dose-escalation part of the phase I ivuxolimab trial, which included N = 52 patients. Prior anti-PD-1, anti-PD-L1 or anti-CTLA-4 therapy was permitted, and 30% to 50% of dose-escalation patients had received checkpoint inhibitors. Of the roughly 50 dose-escalation patients, hepatocellular carcinoma was present in approximately 20, melanoma in around 15, renal cell carcinoma in 9 and head and neck cancer in 9. Three dose-escalation patients achieved partial responses, one with hepatocellular carcinoma and two with cutaneous melanoma. Intravenous ivuxolimab was administered to patients every 2 weeks at six dose levels: 0.01, 0.1, 0.3, 1.5, 3 and 10 mg/kg. The dose-escalation cohort was approximately 83% male with a mean age of approximately 60 years, ranging from about 20 to 80. The purpose of peripheral TCRbeta sequencing was to test whether ivuxolimab changed TCR sequence diversity and led to clonal T-cell expansion.

Patients with a history of autoimmune disease or receiving systemic immunosuppression were excluded from the trial. Peripheral blood for TCR sequencing was collected from all dose cohorts at baseline, on cycle 4 day 1, and on cycle 7 day 1. The samples were taken from a phase I, first-in-human, multicenter, open-label dose-escalation trial of ivuxolimab. The trial enrolled adults with locally advanced or metastatic head and neck squamous cell, hepatocellular, melanoma or renal cell carcinoma. Before TCR sequencing, CD4+ T cells and CD8+ T cells were sorted from peripheral blood as separate populations. Genomic DNA was extracted from sorted cells for sequencing of the TCRbeta CDR3 region. TCRbeta CDR3 regions were sequenced using the immunoSEQ Assay. Here the immuneACCESS table is served through TCRdb, limited to in-frame sequences with V and J called. Missing clones are a known gap in these copies; in checked studies unresolved V genes cover under half, and the rest lacks a known reason. This sample comprises about 72,000 clones, 81% of them detected only once. The ten largest clones represent 5% of the sample.

There are a few counts of this clone. Its antigen is currently not known. Base quality data are lacking; no much larger clone is found one base away. Results the study describes overall, beyond this receptor: Low levels of normalized T-cell clonal expansion were also seen in some patients who did not respond. After ivuxolimab, CD8+ T cells had more expanded clones than CD4+ T cells on average. The antigen specificity of the peripheral T cells that underwent clonal expansion was not determined. Clonal expansion of both CD4+ and CD8+ blood T cells was observed from baseline to week 6 at doses 0.1 to 3.0 mg/kg. In the 0.1-3.0 mg/kg groups, partial responders were among the patients with the lowest normalized peripheral clonal expansion, particularly in CD8+ T cells.

Via the germline V gene (reference sequence), CDR1 is GTSNPN and CDR2 SVGIG. Trimming accounts for 3 bases at V and 5 bases at J, while the number of junction bases matched to no gene is 9. Inclusive of the bounding cysteine and phenylalanine, the CDR3 is 15 residues long. Just CDR3 DNA is preserved here, 45 bases in frame from base 1. The sample here was CD4+ or CD8+ T cells sorted from blood, taken in a trial of the OX40 agonist ivuxolimab. The sequence is built from TRBV30 and TRBJ1-2; TRBD1 matches 10 bases in the middle. The sequence was collected from an adult with an advanced solid tumor such as melanoma, head and neck, liver or kidney cancer. The encoded CDR3 is CAWSLRRQGAYGYTF. The DNA sequence follows: TGTGCCTGGAGCCTAAGGCGACAGGGGGCGTATGGCTACACCTTC.